A single sample gave rise to the 3 T cell receptor beta chains below, sequenced in a study of identical twins (dated by TCRdb to about 2016). The library was produced with 5' RACE. Sequenced on an Illumina HiSeq 2000. TCRdb handled the public reads itself, with Q25 trimming in fastp and clone calling in MiXCR, and kept productive beta chains. When rows share a CDR3 protein, they turn into one entry using the most common DNA and genes. This sample comprises about 700,000 distinct CDR3 sequences, less than 10% of them detected only once. Roughly 0.97% of the sample rests with the top ten. This sample also appeared in a second study, on yellow fever vaccine responses in identical twins.

The specimen sequenced was PBMCs. The receptors shown here come from a woman aged 18-35 years in good health.

This clonotype has just a few counts. The rearrangement joins TRBV12-3 or TRBV12-4 to TRBJ2-3, with no clear D. The CDR3 spans 14 residues. The V and J ends lost 3 bases and 1 base respectively, with 8 bases between them. The CDR3 sequence: CASSFLGRTDTQYF. The CDR3 nucleotides are TGTGCCAGCAGTTTTCTGGGCCGCACAGATACGCAGTATTTT.

CDR3 in DNA: TGTGCCACCAGTGACGCCCCCGGGACTAATTACTACGAGCAGTACTTC. Translation: CATSDAPGTNYYEQYF. The J gene is TRBJ2-7, the V gene TRBV24-1; 7 nucleotides align to TRBD2. The V segment lost 4 bases and the J segment 3 bases; nucleotides outside the gene matches: 11. The CDR3 has 16 residues. The germline gives CDR1 KGHDR, CDR2 SFDVKD.

The sample holds many counts of this clonotype. The J gene is TRBJ2-7, the V gene TRBV20-1; a weak D match, TRBD1 (5 bases). Trimming shortened V by 3 bases and J by 2 bases, and 14 bases separated the two germline ends. The CDR3 contains 14 residues. Germline loops: CDR1 DFQATT, CDR2 SNEGSKA (reference sequence). The CDR3 DNA reads TGCAGTGCTAGGCCCCAGGGAACCGCCTACGAGCAGTACTTC. Residues: CSARPQGTAYEQYF.